The clone carrying this TCR beta chain was detected only a few times. Its target is unknown. Extracted RNA was reverse transcribed into cDNA, the sequencing template. TCRdb's table, derived via immunoSEQ multiplex PCR, lists solely in-frame clones and lacks some. The sample has about 140,000 clones, 40% to 55% seen once. These data originate in a study of CD8+ T cells in alopecia areata. In the study overall: Treated patients received oral tofacitinib, 5 to 10 mg twice daily.

Study-level findings and limits: Higher clonality and more expanded CD8+ clones appeared in lesional than normal scalp.

Germline lookup yields CDR1 GTSNPN and CDR2 SVGIG (reference sequence). The CDR3 contains 11 residues. V was clipped by 5 bases and J by 5 bases, with 9 bases between them. The V and J genes are TRBV30 and TRBJ2-5; the D gene is possibly TRBD1 (6 bases). The receptor was derived from a human donor with alopecia areata. Sample: CD4+ T cells sorted from blood, taken at week 0. The CDR3 protein is CAWGQGETQYF. As DNA, the CDR3 is TGTGCCTGGGGCCAGGGGGAGACCCAGTACTTC.